This T cell receptor (beta chain) was sequenced during a study of T-cell reconstitution after alpha-beta-depleted transplantation in children listed by TCRdb under 2016. Regarding the complete study: The study quantitatively tracked T-cell immune reconstitution after TCRalphabeta/CD19-depleted allogeneic hematopoietic cell transplantation in children using TCR repertoire profiling. Paper-wide results and their limitations: The frequencies of hyperexpanded clones fell over the following months, and after one year, T-cell counts and TCRbeta diversity were mostly attributed to newly produced T cells. The apparently early recovery of alphabetaT-cell counts about two months after transplant reportedly depended on only several hundred rapidly expanded clones that came from non-depleted graft cells. The high TCRbeta diversity at day 60 in some patients was ascribed to recipient T cells and intrathymic progenitors that had survived conditioning.

Compared with germline, V lacks 4 bases and J lacks 6 bases; bases without a gene match: 10. The CDR3 runs 16 residues from the cysteine to the phenylalanine. Only CDR3 DNA remains: 48 bases, in frame from the first base. In the germline V gene (reference sequence), CDR1 corresponds to SEHNR and CDR2 to FQNEAQ. The treatment or condition label of this sample denotes: allogeneic hematopoietic cell transplantation with graft depleted of TCRalphabeta T cells and CD19 B cells. Transplant recipients were children who received TCRalphabeta/CD19-depleted allogeneic hematopoietic cell grafts. The table lists this clonotype with a few counts. Its antigen is not yet known. Per-base quality was not reported, and no clone a single base away is much larger than it. Library construction relied on PCR. Data came from an Illumina HiSeq 2500. To normalize quantification of the TCRbeta repertoire, the TCR libraries were built with molecular barcoding that relied on unique molecular identifiers. TCRdb reprocessing: public reads trimmed at Q25 with fastp, clones called with MiXCR, in-frame beta chains kept. Each CDR3 protein gets just one entry, which takes the most common genes and DNA from the rows behind it. The sample table holds fewer than 250,000 distinct CDR3 sequences, of which roughly a sixth were seen once. The ten largest clones capture 35% to 50% of the sample.

The chain couples TRBV7-9 to TRBJ1-1; 11 central nucleotides agree with TRBD1. The source is a male patient under 10 years old who had a stem cell transplant for acute lymphoblastic leukemia, so the T cells may come from the graft donor. The sample consisted of PBMCs, mostly from graft donor cells, taken 360 days after TCRalphabeta/CD19-depleted stem cell transplant. The CDR3 region reads CASSSWTGGDSPEAFF. The nucleotides are TGTGCCAGCAGCTCTTGGACAGGGGGCGATAGTCCTGAAGCTTTCTTT.